The rows below give T cell receptor beta chains drawn from one sample of a study of Graves' ophthalmopathy and Graves' hyperthyroidism. TCRdb used MiXCR to reprocess the multiplex PCR reads, holding one entry per CDR3 protein. The repertoire has about 410,000 distinct CDR3 sequences, around 19% of them found once; the top ten carry about 1.4%. The sample consisted of peripheral blood. The source is a woman between 18 and 29 years old with Graves' ophthalmopathy. The CDR3 runs from the conserved cysteine through the conserved F or W. A D gene is named only where the DNA matches it firmly. Some rows have no size entry. The others give once, few or many, or a class for an expanded clone.

v_call	j_call	d_call	clone_size	cdr3_aa	cdr3_nt
TRBV28	TRBJ2-5	TRBD2	many	CMSGRGGETQYF	TGTATGAGCGGGAGAGGCGGAGAGACCCAGTACTTC
TRBV15	TRBJ1-5	TRBD1	many	CATSREAWDRRYSNQPQHF	TGTGCCACCAGCAGAGAGGCGTGGGACAGGCGTTATAGCAATCAGCCCCAGCATTTT
TRBV2	TRBJ2-7	TRBD1	many	CASSAGQDSYEQYF	TGTGCCAGCAGTGCAGGACAGGATTCCTACGAGCAGTACTTC
TRBV7-2	TRBJ1-1	.	.	CASSPSRLRHTEAFF	TGTGCCAGCAGCCCCTCCCGCCTAAGGCACACTGAAGCTTTCTTT
TRBV6-2/TRBV6-3	TRBJ2-5	.	many	CASSYQEEETQYF	TGTGCCAGCAGTTACCAGGAGGAAGAGACCCAGTACTTC
TRBV18	TRBJ2-6	TRBD1	many	CASSPTQGVSSGANVLTF	TGTGCCAGCTCACCAACTCAGGGGGTGAGCTCTGGGGCCAACGTCCTGACTTTC
TRBV7-9	TRBJ2-7	.	.	CASSLDSPILYEQYF	TGTGCCAGCAGCTTGGATAGCCCTATACTCTACGAGCAGTACTTC
TRBV20-1	TRBJ2-5	TRBD2	many	CSARAGTSGGGETQYF	TGCAGTGCTAGAGCCGGGACTAGCGGGGGGGGTGAGACCCAGTACTTC
TRBV2	TRBJ1-5	.	many	CASSEVYVHQPQHF	TGTGCCAGCAGTGAAGTGTATGTTCATCAGCCCCAGCATTTT
TRBV6-1	TRBJ2-7	.	many	CASSDRVYYEQYF	TGTGCCAGCAGTGACAGGGTTTACTACGAGCAGTACTTC
TRBV19	TRBJ2-2	.	many	CASSNPEGVGTGELFF	TGTGCCAGTAGTAACCCAGAGGGGGTGGGCACCGGGGAGCTGTTTTTT
TRBV6-1	TRBJ2-2	.	many	CASSAAVDGELFF	TGTGCCAGCAGTGCCGCCGTTGACGGGGAGCTGTTTTTT
TRBV19	TRBJ2-7	.	.	CASSVDWLGYEQYF	TGTGCCAGTAGTGTGGACTGGCTCGGCTACGAGCAGTACTTC
TRBV6-2/TRBV6-3	TRBJ2-7	.	.	CASSYEGSGRYEQYF	TGTGCCAGCAGTTATGAAGGTAGCGGCAGATACGAGCAGTACTTC
TRBV6-2/TRBV6-3	TRBJ2-2	TRBD2	once	CASSYTSGAGELFF	TGTGCCAGCAGTTACACTAGCGGGGCCGGGGAGCTGTTTTTT
TRBV6-2/TRBV6-3	TRBJ1-5	.	many	CASSYLREAGRGQPQHF	TGTGCCAGCAGTTACCTCCGGGAGGCAGGGAGGGGACAGCCCCAGCATTTT
TRBV27	TRBJ2-5	TRBD2	.	CPAGAGELGETQYF	TGTCCAGCGGGAGCGGGAGAATTAGGGGAGACCCAGTACTTC
TRBV4-1	TRBJ1-6	.	many	CASSQEEGQPNSPLHF	TGCGCCAGCAGCCAAGAGGAAGGACAGCCAAATTCACCCCTCCACTTT
TRBV28	TRBJ2-7	TRBD2	many	CASITGGSYEQYF	TGTGCCAGCATAACCGGGGGGTCCTACGAGCAGTACTTC
TRBV7-8	TRBJ1-5	.	many	CASSSRRGGDQPQHF	TGTGCCAGCAGCTCCCGGAGGGGAGGAGATCAGCCCCAGCATTTT
TRBV5-1	TRBJ2-7	.	many	CASSLELRDEQYF	TGCGCCAGCAGCTTGGAACTCCGGGACGAGCAGTACTTC
TRBV6-5	TRBJ1-2	.	.	CASSYDQGSYGYTF	TGTGCCAGCAGTTACGATCAGGGATCTTATGGCTACACCTTC
TRBV24-1	TRBJ2-2	TRBD2	many	CATSTALAGVNGELFF	TGTGCCACCAGTACGGCGCTAGCGGGAGTTAACGGGGAGCTGTTTTTT
TRBV6-2/TRBV6-3	TRBJ2-7	.	many	CASSYQIAQYF	TGTGCCAGCAGTTACCAGATAGCGCAGTACTTC
TRBV20-1	TRBJ2-5	.	many	CSAYGGVNQETQYF	TGCAGTGCATATGGCGGGGTGAACCAAGAGACCCAGTACTTC
TRBV7-6	TRBJ1-1	TRBD1	many	CASSLVRGQGEWTNTEAFF	TGTGCCAGCAGCTTAGTGAGGGGACAGGGGGAGTGGACGAACACTGAAGCTTTCTTT
TRBV5-4	TRBJ2-7	.	.	CASSEGQISSYEQYF	TGTGCCAGCAGCGAAGGACAGATAAGCTCCTACGAGCAGTACTTC
TRBV28	TRBJ1-2	TRBD1	many	CASSQTGKGYTF	TGTGCCAGCAGCCAGACAGGGAAGGGCTACACCTTC
TRBV18	TRBJ2-5	TRBD1	.	CASSPIGTGVVETQYF	TGTGCCAGCTCACCAATAGGGACAGGGGTCGTGGAGACCCAGTACTTC
TRBV5-4	TRBJ2-5	.	many	CASSLEGYQETQYF	TGTGCCAGCAGCTTGGAAGGGTACCAAGAGACCCAGTACTTC
TRBV28	TRBJ1-6	TRBD1	many	CASSYRGFDNSPLHF	TGTGCCAGCAGTTACAGGGGATTTGATAATTCACCCCTCCACTTT
TRBV6-1	TRBJ1-5	TRBD1	many	CASSDIRDRNQPQHF	TGTGCCAGCAGTGATATCCGGGACAGGAATCAGCCCCAGCATTTT
TRBV11-2	TRBJ2-2	.	.	CASRPQNTGELFF	TGTGCCAGCAGACCCCAGAACACCGGGGAGCTGTTTTTT
TRBV6-5	TRBJ1-1	.	.	CASKDGIRTEAFF	TGTGCCAGCAAGGATGGTATTAGGACTGAAGCTTTCTTT
TRBV11-2	TRBJ2-3	.	few	CASSFIRAPTGTDTQYF	TGTGCCAGCAGCTTTATAAGGGCGCCTACCGGCACAGATACGCAGTATTTT
TRBV11-1	TRBJ1-3	.	many	CASSLTESGNTIYF	TGTGCCAGCAGCCTGACGGAATCTGGAAACACCATATATTTT
TRBV15	TRBJ1-5	.	many	CATSGDPKGNQPQHF	TGTGCCACCAGCGGGGACCCCAAGGGCAATCAGCCCCAGCATTTT